A single sample is the source of the 25 T cell receptor beta chains below, sequenced in a study of T cells in Graves' hyperthyroidism and ophthalmopathy (dated by TCRdb to the late 2010s). Library preparation used multiplex PCR. TCRdb records Illumina HiSeq 2000 as the sequencer. Amplification of TCR beta CDR3 regions was carried out from RNA transcripts. For the first round of RT-PCR on the TCR CDR3, the HTBI primer set was used together with the Qiagen OneStep RT-PCR kit. TCRdb reprocessing: public reads trimmed at Q25 with fastp, clones called with MiXCR, in-frame beta chains kept. Entries are consolidated by CDR3 protein sequence, retaining the most common genes and DNA. The sample table contains 250,000 to 300,000 distinct CDR3 sequences; only one count was recorded for about 18% of them. The ten biggest clones cover over 45% of the sample. The source material was blood. Source of these receptors: a woman aged 55-70 years with Graves' ophthalmopathy.

This clonotype was observed at least ten times. V and J are TRBV5-1 and TRBJ2-2; D is undetermined. CDR1 and CDR2 from the germline V gene are SGHRS and YFSETQ. Trimming stripped 4 bases from V and 0 bases from J, with 7 bases between. The CDR3 extends over 14 amino acids. Here the CDR3 DNA reads TGCGCCAGCAGCCCCCAGTCGAACACCGGGGAGCTGTTTTTT. It translates to CASSPQSNTGELFF.

Many counts were recorded for this clonotype. This chain joins TRBV11-2 and TRBJ1-1; D gene uncertain. The germline V gene encodes CDR1 SGHAT and CDR2 FQNNGV. The CDR3 is 14 amino acids. The V and J ends lost 4 bases and 1 base respectively, with 10 bases between them. CDR3 residues: CASSSLPTNTEAFF. The CDR3 DNA follows: TGTGCCAGCAGCTCCCTCCCAACGAACACTGAAGCTTTCTTT. The full variable domain, its missing parts supplied by reference TRBV11-2 and TRBJ1-1, is EAGVAQSPRYKIIEKRQSVAFWCNPISGHATLYWYQQILGQGPKLLIQFQNNGVVDDSQLPKDRFSAERLKGVDSTLKIQPAKLEDSAVYLCASSSLPTNTEAFFGQGTRLTVV.

This clonotype was seen many times. This sequence joins TRBV12-3 or TRBV12-4 and TRBJ2-7; possibly TRBD1 for D (5 bases). V lost 2 bases and J lost 2, with 7 bases in between. The CDR3 length is 13 residues. The CDR3 coding sequence is TGTGCCAGCAGTTTACACAGGACCTACGAGCAGTACTTC. Residues: CASSLHRTYEQYF.

This sequence joins TRBV19 and TRBJ2-6; TRBD1 is a possible D gene (6 bases). Per germline, CDR1 LNHDA and CDR2 SQIVND (reference sequence). Trimming took off 3 bases at V and 0 bases at J, with 12 bases between the two ends. This CDR3 comprises 17 residues. The CDR3 bases are TGTGCCAGTAGTATTAGGGACATCGGCTCTGGGGCCAACGTCCTGACTTTC. This translates into CASSIRDIGSGANVLTF.

This clonotype has just a few counts. This may arise from a read error, as a much more abundant clone is one base away. The CDR3: CASSPLDNLDYDYTF. The CDR3 DNA reads as TGTGCCAGCTCACCACTCGACAATCTCGACTATGACTACACCTTC. The chain recombines TRBV18 with TRBJ1-2; D call uncertain. In germline, CDR1 is KGHSH, CDR2 LQKENI. The CDR3 is 15 amino acids.

As for this clonotype: One end of the junction is discordant with germline, which a read error may explain. The chain combines TRBV18 with TRBJ2-7; 9 bases are shared with TRBD1. The V gene's germline CDR1 is KGHSH and CDR2 LQKENI. This CDR3 has 18 amino acids. The DNA for the CDR3 is TGTGCCAGCTCACGGGGGACAGGGAGTTCTTCAGTCTCCTACGGGCAGTACTTC. Translation gives CASSRGTGSSSVSYGQYF.

This clonotype was counted many times. The chain uses TRBV6-2 or TRBV6-3 and TRBJ2-7; a possible D gene is TRBD1 (5 bases). Germline V gene sequence: CDR1 MNHEY, CDR2 SVGEGT. Trimming took 8 bases from V and 3 from J, leaving 17 bases between them. The CDR3 sequence is 14 residues long. The CDR3 nucleotides are TGTGCCAGCTTACCAGGACAATTATTCTACGAGCAGTACTTC. Its protein product is CASLPGQLFYEQYF.

The sample holds many counts of this clonotype. The chain recombines TRBV28 with TRBJ1-5, with D unclear. Trimming cost V 8 bases and J 2 bases, with 13 bases left between them. This CDR3 is 14 amino acids long. The germline V gene encodes CDR1 MDHEN and CDR2 SYDVKM. CDR3 DNA sequence: TGTGCCAGCTCCCCTGGAGGTGGCAATCAGCCCCAGCATTTT. Amino acids: CASSPGGGNQPQHF.

This clonotype has a count of ten or more. The CDR3 DNA reads as TGTGCCAGCAGCTTAGCGAGCTCCTACGAGCAGTACTTC. Protein product: CASSLASSYEQYF. The chain is built from TRBV7-2 and TRBJ2-7, with unresolved D. Deletions cut 0 bases from V and 0 bases from J, with 3 bases between. Germline assignment: CDR1 SGHTA and CDR2 FQGNSA. The CDR3 length is 13 residues.

This clonotype was seen repeatedly, ten times or more. The V call is TRBV6-2 or TRBV6-3, the J call TRBJ2-7; 7 bases agree with TRBD1. Per the germline V gene, CDR1 is MNHEY and CDR2 is SVGEGT. J lost 2 bases, V lost 6 bases, and 7 bases had no gene match. The CDR3 is 14 amino acids. The CDR3 DNA reads TGTGCCAGCAGGATCCGGGACAGACCCTACGAGCAGTACTTC. Protein sequence: CASRIRDRPYEQYF.

This clonotype was recorded at least ten times. This rearrangement joins TRBV6-6 to TRBJ2-7, with 8 nucleotides matching TRBD2. Germline values: CDR1 MNHNY, CDR2 SVGAGI (reference sequence). V shed 0 bases and J 0 bases; nucleotides not matched to a gene: 13. The CDR3 is 19 amino acids. The CDR3 here is CASSYSSPGGPFPSYEQYF. The CDR3 DNA is TGTGCCAGCAGTTACTCGAGTCCGGGAGGGCCTTTCCCCTCCTACGAGCAGTACTTC.

This clonotype was observed many times. The chain employs TRBV18 and TRBJ2-7; no clear D gene. Germline CDR1 and CDR2: KGHSH and LQKENI. The CDR3 covers 12 residues. Trimming cost V 6 bases and J 9 bases, with 15 bases left between them. CDR3 sequence reads: CASSSDPVGQYF. In nucleotides, the CDR3 is TGTGCCAGCTCCTCGGATCCGGTGGGGCAGTACTTC.

Many counts were recorded for this clonotype. V is TRBV2 and J is TRBJ1-1, with TRBD1 as a possible D gene (5 bases). Germline loops: CDR1 SNHLY, CDR2 FYNNEI. The CDR3 is 12 amino acids. V gave up 11 bases and J gave up 4 bases, with 14 bases separating them. The CDR3 DNA reads TGTGCCTCCCGGGGGGACGTCACTGAAGCTTTCTTT. Translating it yields CASRGDVTEAFF.

This clonotype was counted ten times or more. The genes are TRBV7-9 and TRBJ2-7; 9 bases line up with TRBD1. Unmatched junction bases numbered 13, after V lost 3 bases and J lost 7 bases. The V gene's germline CDR1 is SEHNR and CDR2 FQNEAQ (reference sequence). The CDR3 is made up of 16 amino acids. CDR3 nucleotide sequence: TGTGCCAGCAGCTTGGACCCGGGACAGGGTATGAGGGAGCAGTACTTC. Protein sequence: CASSLDPGQGMREQYF.

This clonotype was seen ten or more times. V gene TRBV25-1 combines with J gene TRBJ1-1; D possibly corresponds to TRBD1 (6 bases). The CDR3 has 15 residues. The germline V and J ends were trimmed by 1 base and 0 bases, with 9 bases remaining between them. Germline CDR1 MGHDK, CDR2 SYGVNS. CDR3 coding DNA: TGTGCCAGCAGTGAATCGTGGGGGCTGAACACTGAAGCTTTCTTT. Amino acid sequence: CASSESWGLNTEAFF.

This clonotype was recorded at least ten times. This chain connects TRBV6-1 to TRBJ1-2, with 7 positions matching TRBD1. This CDR3 has 13 amino acids. The germline CDR1 and CDR2 sequences are MNHNS and SASEGT. J gave up 3 bases and V 6 bases, and 4 bases lay outside the gene matches. CDR3: CASRQTGDYGYTF. The CDR3 nucleotides read TGTGCCAGCAGACAAACAGGGGACTATGGCTACACCTTC.

This clonotype was counted many times. V and J are TRBV6-1 and TRBJ1-2; 8 positions match TRBD1. This CDR3 spans 14 amino acids. CDR1 is MNHNS, CDR2 SASEGT, per germline. Trimming at V came to 7 bases and at J to 1 base, leaving 5 bases not matched to a gene. The chain's CDR3 is CASKQGGVNYGYTF. CDR3 DNA: TGTGCCAGCAAACAGGGGGGGGTTAACTATGGCTACACCTTC.

This clonotype was found many times. The V gene is TRBV12-3 or TRBV12-4, the J gene TRBJ2-3, with TRBD1 matching 8 bases. CDR3 size: 14 residues. Germline trimming cut 4 bases from V and 4 bases from J; bases unmatched to any gene: 4. CDR3 DNA: TGTGCCAGCAGTTGGCAGGGGGCGTCAGATACGCAGTATTTT. It encodes CASSWQGASDTQYF.

The chain is built from TRBV6-5 and TRBJ2-2; D is perhaps TRBD1 or TRBD2 (5 bases each). V was cut by 4 bases and J by 4 bases, with 10 bases left in between. The CDR3 length is 14 residues. Germline loops: CDR1 MNHEY, CDR2 SVGAGI. CDR3: CASSSGPRTGELFF. CDR3 DNA: TGTGCCAGCAGTTCGGGACCGCGCACCGGGGAGCTGTTTTTT.

Only a few counts were recorded for this clonotype. The V gene is TRBV4-2, the J gene TRBJ1-1; 12 nucleotides match TRBD1. CDR3 length equals 16 residues. Trimming at V came to 4 bases and at J to 4 bases, leaving 7 bases not matched to a gene. CDR1 is LGHNA, CDR2 YNFKEQ, per germline. DNA for the CDR3: TGTGCCAGCAGCCTGGGACAGGGGGCGCTGGGCACTGAAGCTTTCTTT. Encoded protein: CASSLGQGALGTEAFF.

V gene TRBV19 combines with J gene TRBJ2-3; D is uncertain. V lost 3 bases and J 2 bases, leaving 15 bases between the germline ends. The CDR3 is 16 amino acids. From germline, CDR1 is LNHDA and CDR2 SQIVND (reference sequence). The CDR3 region is CASSMRPTPPTDTQYF. CDR3 sequence (DNA): TGTGCCAGTAGTATGCGCCCCACTCCTCCCACAGATACGCAGTATTTT.

This chain connects TRBV7-7 to TRBJ2-5; D uncertain. Germline V CDR1 and CDR2: SSHAT, FNYEAQ (reference sequence). The CDR3 covers 14 residues. Trimming took 0 bases from V and 2 from J, leaving 7 bases between them. The CDR3 spells CASSLASRQETQYF. Written as DNA, the CDR3 is TGTGCCAGCAGCTTAGCCAGTCGACAAGAGACCCAGTACTTC.

The V gene is TRBV20-1, the J gene TRBJ2-6, with D unclear. The V end was cut by 3 bases, the J end by 0 bases, with 9 bases between. The germline V gene encodes CDR1 DFQATT and CDR2 SNEGSKA (reference sequence). CDR3 length equals 15 residues. CDR3 in amino acids: CSARTQSSGANVLTF. The CDR3 coding sequence is TGCAGTGCTAGGACACAGAGCTCTGGGGCCAACGTCCTGACTTTC.

The V call is TRBV7-8, the J call TRBJ2-7; D remains ambiguous. Trimming cost V 6 bases and J 7 bases, with 19 bases left between them. There are 14 residues in the CDR3. CDR1 and CDR2 (germline): SGHVS, FQNEAQ. In nucleotides, the CDR3 is TGTGCCAGCAGTTTTCCGGGCGTGTGGAATGAGCAGTACTTC. Translated: CASSFPGVWNEQYF.

In this sample, this clonotype turned up a few times. In DNA form, the CDR3 reads TGTGCCAGCAGCTTAGTGGAGCAGACCCAGTACTTC. Its protein is CASSLVEQTQYF. The chain joins TRBV7-9 to TRBJ2-5; no clear D. Trimming stripped 1 base from V and 6 bases from J, with 6 bases between. The CDR3 sequence is 12 residues long. Per germline, CDR1 SEHNR and CDR2 FQNEAQ (reference sequence).